This T cell receptor (beta chain) emerged from a study of beta chain features in type 1 diabetes. V shed 4 bases, J shed 10 bases, and the junction held 8 bases outside the gene matches. Germline CDR1 SEHNR, CDR2 FQNEAQ (reference sequence). The CDR3 sequence is 14 residues long. All of the isolated RNA was reverse transcribed, so expressed TCRB transcripts were sequenced. Method: immunoSEQ multiplex PCR; TCRdb's copy keeps in-frame clones and lacks some. The table records hundreds of thousands of clones, roughly a tenth of them present only once. General observations from the study: In all four CD4+ subsets, TCRB CDR3 length was significantly, moderately reduced in type 1 diabetes. The similarity of naive, central memory and Treg TCRB repertoires appeared greater among patients than among healthy donors.

By way of CD45RO/CCR7/CD25/CD127/CD95/CD27, the CD4+ regulatory, stem cell-like memory, central memory and naive cells were sorted. This clone showed up just a few times. Its target is unknown. The V call is TRBV7-9, the J call TRBJ1-4; 8 bases are a match to TRBD1. This TCR came from a man aged 25 to 40 with type 1 diabetes. The sample consisted of central memory CD4+ T cells from blood. The CDR3 spells CASSSLTGAIKLFF. CDR3 bases: TGTGCCAGCAGCTCTCTGACAGGGGCCATAAAACTGTTTTTT.